The 28 T cell receptor beta chains below all came from one sample that was sequenced in a study of CD4 T cells in relation to SARS-CoV-2 and coronaviruses. Assay: immunoSEQ multiplex PCR; the TCRdb copy retains only in-frame clones and omits some. The profile covers 20,000 to 25,000 clones, with 75% to 85% appearing a single time and 10% to 15% taken by the ten largest. These TCRs are of unknown antigen specificity. Before the COVID-19 pandemic, during about 2010-2018, CD4+ T cells were taken from unexposed donors. The cells were cultured for about 10 days before CD4+ T cells were isolated. Sequencing used CD4+ T cells from PBMCs, cultured in vitro. Receptors were obtained from a human donor in good health.

This sequence joins TRBV5-1 and TRBJ2-2; D not resolved. This CDR3 region has 15 residues. CDR1 is SGHRS and CDR2 is YFSETQ in the germline V gene. V gave up 4 bases and J gave up 2 bases, with 12 bases separating them. The CDR3 sequence is CASSPGDTNTGELFF. DNA for the CDR3: TGCGCCAGCAGCCCTGGAGACACCAACACCGGGGAGCTGTTTTTT.

This clone was counted a single time. This chain uses TRBV27 with TRBJ1-1; 7 nucleotides line up with TRBD1. Per germline, CDR1 MNHEY and CDR2 SMNVEV (reference sequence). The V segment lost 4 bases and the J segment 1 base; nucleotides outside the gene matches: 3. CDR3 length: 14 residues. For the CDR3, the DNA is TGTGCCAGCAGTTCCAGGGGGTGGAACACTGAAGCTTTCTTT. The encoded protein is CASSSRGWNTEAFF.

The J gene is TRBJ2-5, the V gene TRBV7-3; 7 positions match TRBD2. J was trimmed by 1 base and V by 2 bases; bases with no gene match: 4. Germline CDR1 reads SGHTA; CDR2 reads FQGTGA. The CDR3 is 15 amino acids. This CDR3 is CASSLDGRPQETQYF. CDR3 sequence (DNA): TGTGCCAGCAGCTTAGACGGGAGGCCCCAAGAGACCCAGTACTTC.

The chain is built from TRBV7-2 and TRBJ2-7; 8 bases are a match to TRBD1. The CDR3 has 14 residues. V lost 2 bases to trimming and J lost 7 bases; unmatched junction nucleotides: 7. Germline V gene lookup returns CDR1 SGHTA and CDR2 FQGNSA. The CDR3 sequence is CASSLSSGTGEQYF. DNA for the CDR3: TGTGCCAGCAGCTTATCCTCCGGGACAGGAGAGCAGTACTTC.

The rearrangement joins TRBV3-1 (or the pseudogene TRBV3-2) to TRBJ1-3; 8 bases match TRBD1. After removal of 2 bases from V and 4 bases from J, the junction contained 7 bases not matched to a gene. Germline V gene data show CDR1 as LGHDT and CDR2 as YNNKEL (reference sequence). The CDR3 loop spans 16 amino acids. The CDR3 coding sequence is TGTGCCAGCAGCCAAACGGGACAGGAATGGGGAAACACCATATATTTT. Its translation is CASSQTGQEWGNTIYF.

The chain combines TRBV19 with TRBJ2-7, with 10 bases aligning to TRBD2. Unmatched junction bases numbered 2, after V lost 1 base and J lost 5 bases. CDR3 length: 14 residues. Looked up from germline, CDR1 is LNHDA and CDR2 is SQIVND (reference sequence). The CDR3 DNA is TGTGCCAGTAGTATAGCGCTAGCGGGAGACGAGCAGTACTTC. Amino acids: CASSIALAGDEQYF.

J is TRBJ2-5 and V is TRBV7-3, with D tentatively TRBD2 (5 bases). The CDR3 sequence is 14 residues long. Germline assignment: CDR1 SGHTA and CDR2 FQGTGA. Trimming cost V 2 bases and J 1 base, with 8 bases left between them. CDR3 DNA sequence: TGTGCCAGCAGCTTAGGAGCGGTCCAAGAGACCCAGTACTTC. This translates into CASSLGAVQETQYF.

The chain joins TRBV4-2 to TRBJ2-1, with 7 bases aligning to TRBD2. The CDR3 is 19 amino acids. The V gene end was trimmed by 1 base and the J gene end by 6 bases; junction bases not matched to a gene: 18. Germline V CDR1 and CDR2: LGHNA, YNFKEQ. The CDR3 region is CASSQGLAGYIRSPNEQFF. CDR3 coding DNA: TGTGCCAGCAGCCAAGGACTAGCCGGTTATATAAGGTCCCCCAATGAGCAGTTCTTC.

V usage is TRBV5-6 and J usage is TRBJ1-5; maybe TRBD1 (5 bases). The germline V gene has CDR1 SGHDT and CDR2 YYEEEE. The CDR3 length is 15 residues. V lost 4 bases and J 0 bases, leaving 11 bases between the germline ends. For the CDR3, the DNA is TGTGCCAGCAGCGGGACGGATTATAGCAATCAGCCCCAGCATTTT. It yields the protein CASSGTDYSNQPQHF.

The chain recombines TRBV11-3 with TRBJ2-1; D is possibly TRBD1 (6 bases). V gave up 5 bases and J gave up 0 bases, with 14 bases separating them. CDR1 and CDR2 (germline): SGHNT, YENEEA. The CDR3 contains 16 residues. CDR3 in DNA: TGTGCCAGCAGCATATCCACAGGGAACTCCTACAATGAGCAGTTCTTC. This gives the protein CASSISTGNSYNEQFF.

The gene calls are TRBV15 and TRBJ2-5; a weak D match, TRBD2 (6 bases). In germline, CDR1 is LNHNV, CDR2 YYDKDF (reference sequence). The CDR3 totals 17 residues. The V end lost 0 bases, the J end lost 1 base, and 15 bases lay between the germline ends. The CDR3 bases are TGTGCCACCAGCAGAGACTTGGGGGGACCGATCCAAGAGACCCAGTACTTC. This gives the protein CATSRDLGGPIQETQYF. The whole variable domain, remainder taken from reference TRBV15 and TRBJ2-5, is DAMVIQNPRYQVTQFGKPVTLSCSQTLNHNVMYWYQQKSSQAPKLLFHYYDKDFNNEADTPDNFQSRRPNTSFCFLDIRSPGLGDTAMYLCATSRDLGGPIQETQYFGPGTRLLVL.

This clone was seen a handful of times. The CDR3 bases are TGTGCCAGCAGCCAAGGCCACCTAGCGGGAGGGGGCCAAAACATTCAGTACTTC. This encodes CASSQGHLAGGGQNIQYF. V is TRBV4-2 and J is TRBJ2-4, with 12 bases identical to TRBD2. From germline, CDR1 is LGHNA and CDR2 YNFKEQ. The V gene end was trimmed by 1 base and the J gene end by 5 bases; junction bases not matched to a gene: 9. The CDR3 contains 18 residues.

The chain recombines TRBV28 with TRBJ1-5, with D unresolved. Trimming shortened V by 1 base and J by 0 bases, and 10 bases separated the two germline ends. The CDR3 runs to 16 residues. Germline-derived CDR1 and CDR2 are MDHEN and SYDVKM. The CDR3 DNA follows: TGTGCCAGCAGTTTATTTACAGCTTATAGCAATCAGCCCCAGCATTTT. As protein: CASSLFTAYSNQPQHF.

J is TRBJ2-1 and V is TRBV7-9; the match to TRBD2 covers 12 bases. The junction had 8 bases not matched to a gene; V was cut back by 6 bases and J by 8 bases. The CDR3 totals 15 residues. The germline V gene has CDR1 SEHNR and CDR2 FQNEAQ (reference sequence). The CDR3 nucleotides read TGTGCCAGCAGTCCTGGACTAGCGGGACTGGATGAGCAGTTCTTC. This translates into CASSPGLAGLDEQFF.

On this clone: The junction departs from the called germline gene at one end, perhaps through a read error. This chain links TRBV6-4 with TRBJ2-3; 9 bases are shared with TRBD2. This CDR3 has 18 amino acids. Per the germline V gene, CDR1 is MRHNA and CDR2 is SNTAGT. The chain's CDR3 is CASSPGAASGISKDTQYF. The CDR3 DNA follows: TGTGCCAGCAGTCCCGGAGCGGCTAGCGGGATAAGCAAAGATACGCAGTATTTT.

Within the sample, this clone is large. The chain joins TRBV5-6 to TRBJ1-2; 7 positions match TRBD1. The CDR3 contains 15 residues. The germline CDR1 and CDR2 sequences are SGHDT and YYEEEE. V lost 4 bases and J lost 8; bases outside the gene matches: 14. CDR3 coding DNA: TGTGCCAGCAGCGCCACAGGGGCCGCGTCTCAAGGCTACACCTTC. The encoded protein is CASSATGAASQGYTF.

This clone was counted between two and nine times. V and J are TRBV27 and TRBJ2-7; 9 bases are shared with TRBD1. The CDR3 runs 14 residues. The V and J ends lost 10 bases and 2 bases, in that order; junction bases with no gene match: 9. CDR1 and CDR2 from the germline V gene are MNHEY and SMNVEV (reference sequence). In DNA form, the CDR3 reads TGTGCCACCAAGACAGGGGGAACCACCTACGAGCAGTACTTC. This sequence encodes CATKTGGTTYEQYF.

The V and J genes are TRBV27 and TRBJ1-6, with D possibly matching TRBD1 (5 bases). V lost 2 bases to trimming and J lost 12 bases, with 14 bases between them. The CDR3 consists of 14 residues. The germline gives CDR1 MNHEY, CDR2 SMNVEV (reference sequence). The CDR3 nucleotides read TGTGCCAGCAGTTTAGGGACTCTGGGTCTACCCCTCCACTTT. Amino acid sequence: CASSLGTLGLPLHF.

In this sample, this clone turned up once. The chain joins TRBV9 to TRBJ1-2; D is possibly TRBD1 (5 bases). Germline V gene data show CDR1 as SGDLS and CDR2 as YYNGEE. This CDR3 spans 15 amino acids. V lost 0 bases and J 8 bases, leaving 17 bases between the germline ends. For the CDR3, the DNA is TGTGCCAGCAGCGTAGACGACAGATATATGTTAGGCTACACCTTC. Translation: CASSVDDRYMLGYTF.

The J gene is TRBJ1-1, the V gene TRBV7-3; D gene ambiguous. V was shortened by 6 bases and J by 2 bases, with 10 bases between the two germline ends. CDR3 length: 13 amino acids. Germline values: CDR1 SGHTA, CDR2 FQGTGA. The CDR3 here is CASREDFNTEAFF. CDR3 nucleotide sequence: TGTGCCAGCAGGGAGGATTTTAACACTGAAGCTTTCTTT.

DNA of the CDR3: TGTGCCATCTGGGAGGCAGGGACTCGGAACACCATATATTTT. It is translated as CAIWEAGTRNTIYF. The rearrangement joins TRBV10-3 to TRBJ1-3; D possibly corresponds to TRBD1 (5 bases). The CDR3 sequence is 14 residues long. Trimming stripped 8 bases from V and 7 bases from J, with 18 bases between. CDR1 is ENHRY, CDR2 SYGVKD, per germline.

The genes are TRBV19 and TRBJ2-7, with unresolved D. The CDR3 length is 15 residues. Per germline, CDR1 LNHDA and CDR2 SQIVND (reference sequence). The germline V and J ends were trimmed by 0 bases and 1 base, with 10 bases remaining between them. For the CDR3, the DNA is TGTGCCAGTAGTATAGACCTACGAAGTTCCTACGAGCAGTACTTC. This sequence encodes CASSIDLRSSYEQYF.

V and J are TRBV15 and TRBJ2-7; D is unclear. The V end lost 0 bases, the J end lost 0 bases, and 12 bases lay between the germline ends. Looked up from germline, CDR1 is LNHNV and CDR2 is YYDKDF (reference sequence). This CDR3 spans 16 amino acids. CDR3 amino acids: CATSRDRPGNSYEQYF. The CDR3 coding sequence is TGTGCCACCAGCAGAGATCGGCCAGGTAACTCCTACGAGCAGTACTTC.

This clone has just one count. The V gene is TRBV12-3 or TRBV12-4, the J gene TRBJ2-1; D uncertain. V lost 5 bases to trimming and J lost 7 bases, with 12 bases between them. There are 13 residues in the CDR3. CDR3: CASSGVASNEQFF. Written as DNA, the CDR3 is TGTGCCAGCAGTGGGGTGGCAAGTAATGAGCAGTTCTTC.

This clone was observed a few times. This chain uses TRBV19 with TRBJ1-2; 7 bases are shared with TRBD1. The CDR3 contains 15 residues. V lost 4 bases and J lost 0; bases outside the gene matches: 5. Germline CDR1 LNHDA, CDR2 SQIVND (reference sequence). The CDR3 sequence is CASSTKQGTNYGYTF. The CDR3, as DNA: TGTGCCAGTAGTACTAAACAGGGGACTAACTATGGCTACACCTTC. Combining the CDR3 with reference TRBV19 and TRBJ1-2 gives the whole variable domain DGGITQSPKYLFRKEGQNVTLSCEQNLNHDAMYWYRQDPGQGLRLIYYSQIVNDFQKGDIAEGYSVSREKKESFPLTVTSAQKNPTAFYLCASSTKQGTNYGYTFGSGTRLTVV.

The V and J genes are TRBV19 and TRBJ2-5, with unresolved D. CDR3 size: 14 residues. V was cut by 5 bases and J by 5 bases, with 15 bases left in between. CDR1 and CDR2 (germline): LNHDA, SQIVND (reference sequence). The CDR3 loop is CASSSDRLGETQYF. The CDR3 DNA sequence: TGTGCCAGTAGTTCAGACCGCCTGGGTGAGACCCAGTACTTC.

The chain has TRBV7-9 and TRBJ1-2; TRBD1 is a possible D gene (5 bases). The germline CDR1 and CDR2 sequences are SEHNR and FQNEAQ (reference sequence). V lost 0 bases, J lost 8 bases, and 10 bases lay in between. CDR3 length: 13 residues. This CDR3 reads CASSLAGEAGYTF. CDR3 sequence (DNA): TGTGCCAGCAGCTTAGCAGGGGAGGCGGGCTACACCTTC.

The chain employs TRBV5-4 and TRBJ1-1; 7 bases match TRBD1. The CDR3 contains 15 residues. In germline, CDR1 is SGHNT, CDR2 YYREEE (reference sequence). Trimming cost V 4 bases and J 0 bases; bases outside gene matches: 6. CDR3 nucleotide sequence: TGTGCCAGCAGCCTGTTGACAGGGATGAACACTGAAGCTTTCTTT. Encoded protein: CASSLLTGMNTEAFF.